A single sample is the source of the 11 T cell receptor beta chains below, sequenced in a study of cytomegalovirus exposure and HLA in healthy donors. The PCR employed 60 Vbeta primers together with 13 Jbeta primers. Profiling relied on immunoSEQ multiplex PCR, and the TCRdb table lists in-frame clones only, not all of them. The profile shows approximately 160,000 clones, around 80% of them singletons. The sequenced material came from PBMCs. These TCRs come from a middle-aged man in good health and CMV-seronegative.

This clone has just a few counts. This sequence joins TRBV5-6 and TRBJ2-3; no firm D call. Trimming removed 2 bases from V and 6 bases from J, with 7 bases in between. The CDR3 consists of 12 residues. Germline V gene data show CDR1 as SGHDT and CDR2 as YYEEEE. CDR3 residues: CASSFQFDTQYF. The CDR3 DNA follows: TGTGCCAGCAGCTTCCAATTCGATACGCAGTATTTT. The full variable domain, with the rest looked up from reference TRBV5-6 and TRBJ2-3, is DAGVTQSPTHLIKTRGQQVTLRCSPKSGHDTVSWYQQALGQGPQFIFQYYEEEERQRGNFPDRFSGHQFPNYSSELNVNALLLGDSALYLCASSFQFDTQYFGPGTRLTVL.

The chain carries TRBV13 and TRBJ1-2; D gene ambiguous. Germline V gives CDR1 PRHDT, CDR2 FYEKMQ (reference sequence). The CDR3 is 13 amino acids. The V gene lost 5 bases and the J gene lost 3 bases, with 10 bases spanning the gap. CDR3 sequence reads: CASSPIRDYGYTF. The DNA of the CDR3 is TGTGCCAGCAGCCCCATTCGGGACTATGGCTACACCTTC.

The gene calls are TRBV11-2 and TRBJ2-1, with 10 bases aligning to TRBD2. The CDR3 contains 16 residues. Germline V gives CDR1 SGHAT, CDR2 FQNNGV. V was pared by 5 bases and J by 2 bases, with 6 bases of the junction left unmatched. CDR3 nucleotides: TGTGCCAGCAGCATCTTACTAGCGGGGACCTACAATGAGCAGTTCTTC. Translation gives CASSILLAGTYNEQFF.

The chain uses TRBV7-9 and TRBJ2-5, with 7 nucleotides matching TRBD2. J was trimmed by 3 bases and V by 5 bases; bases with no gene match: 3. CDR1 and CDR2 (germline): SEHNR, FQNEAQ (reference sequence). The CDR3 totals 13 residues. As DNA, the CDR3 is TGTGCCAGCAGCCAGCGGGGCGAAGAGACCCAGTACTTC. Translating it yields CASSQRGEETQYF.

This chain links TRBV7-9 with TRBJ2-1; TRBD1 is a possible D gene (5 bases). The CDR3 extends over 14 amino acids. V was clipped by 1 base and J by 6 bases, with 10 bases between them. Germline V lookup: CDR1 SEHNR, CDR2 FQNEAQ (reference sequence). The CDR3 DNA is TGTGCCAGCAGCTTAGGGGGCCAAGGCAATGAGCAGTTCTTC. Amino acid sequence: CASSLGGQGNEQFF.

V gene TRBV5-1 combines with J gene TRBJ2-3; D is uncertain. Germline-derived CDR1 and CDR2 are SGHRS and YFSETQ. Trimming pared 0 bases from V and 0 bases from J, leaving 5 bases between. There are 14 residues in the CDR3. Here the CDR3 reads CASSLETSTDTQYF. The CDR3 DNA reads TGCGCCAGCAGCTTGGAAACTAGCACAGATACGCAGTATTTT.

This clone was seen a few times. The rearrangement uses TRBV18 and TRBJ1-1; 7 bases line up with TRBD1. The CDR3 has 15 residues. Germline V gene lookup returns CDR1 KGHSH and CDR2 LQKENI. Losses at the gene ends were 3 bases for V and 4 bases for J; bases not matched to a gene: 8. CDR3 residues: CASSPRGLEGTEAFF. Written as DNA, the CDR3 is TGTGCCAGCTCACCGAGGGGGCTTGAAGGCACTGAAGCTTTCTTT.

The chain uses TRBV19 and TRBJ1-3; no firm D call. CDR1 and CDR2 (germline): LNHDA, SQIVND (reference sequence). V was clipped by 1 base and J by 3 bases, with 13 bases between them. The CDR3 has 16 amino acids. The CDR3 region is CASSIGAGYLGNTIYF. CDR3 coding DNA: TGTGCCAGTAGTATAGGGGCGGGATACCTTGGAAACACCATATATTTT.

This clone was seen just once. The chain is built from TRBV18 and TRBJ1-1, with D unclear. The V gene lost 2 bases and the J gene lost 3 bases, with 7 bases spanning the gap. The CDR3 consists of 13 residues. CDR1 and CDR2 (germline): KGHSH, LQKENI. The chain's CDR3 is CASSPTTDTEAFF. CDR3 in DNA: TGTGCCAGCTCACCAACCACTGACACTGAAGCTTTCTTT. The entire variable domain, with the rest obtained from reference TRBV18 and TRBJ1-1, is as follows: NAGVMQNPRHLVRRRGQEARLRCSPMKGHSHVYWYRQLPEEGLKFMVYLQKENIIDESGMPKERFSAEFPKEGPSILRIQQVVRGDSAAYFCASSPTTDTEAFFGQGTRLTVV.

In this sample, this clone turned up a few times. Other nucleotide sequences in the sample specify the same CDR3. This chain connects TRBV5-1 to TRBJ1-1, with D possibly matching TRBD1 (6 bases). Trimming took 3 bases from V and 5 from J, leaving 14 bases between them. This CDR3 is built from 14 residues. Looked up from germline, CDR1 is SGHRS and CDR2 is YFSETQ. CDR3 residues: CASSSQGGGTEAFF. CDR3 DNA: TGCGCCAGCAGCTCACAGGGAGGGGGTACTGAAGCTTTCTTT.

Of note for this clone: A read error may account for a junction end that differs from germline. The chain links TRBV5-8 to TRBJ2-4; D is ambiguous. Germline assignment: CDR1 SGHTS and CDR2 YDEGEE. This CDR3 has 13 amino acids. The CDR3 region has the DNA TGTGCCAGCAGCTTATCCGACGGTAACAGTCAGTACTTC. It is translated as CASSLSDGNSQYF.